This T cell receptor (beta chain) is from a study of blood T cell repertoires in COVID-19. What the recovered Cohort 3 donors had was two negative PCRs, clearance, or symptom resolution. V lost 4 bases and J lost 8, with 6 bases in between. The CDR3 has 11 residues. Germline CDR1 MNHEY, CDR2 SMNVEV (reference sequence). Using immunoSEQ multiplex PCR, the repertoire was profiled, and TCRdb retains in-frame clones only, with some absent. The sample includes a few hundred thousand clones, 70% to 90% of them seen just once. This receptor was obtained from a woman aged 45-65 years who had recovered from COVID-19. Sequencing was done on a sample of PBMCs or T cells enriched from blood (not recorded which). V is TRBV27 and J is TRBJ1-3, with D maybe TRBD1 (5 bases). The CDR3 DNA sequence: TGTGCCAGCAGTTGGGGGGACACCATATATTTT. Amino acid sequence: CASSWGDTIYF.